These 14 T cell receptor beta chains originate from one sample sequenced in a study of blood T cell repertoires in COVID-19. TCRdb keeps only in-frame clones here, not all; method: immunoSEQ multiplex PCR. The sample carries over 250,000 clones, approximately 90% recorded once. Sequenced input: PBMCs or T cells enriched from blood (not recorded which). The receptors come from a man aged 35 to 55 who had recovered from COVID-19.

The rearrangement joins TRBV7-3 to TRBJ1-2; weak D call: TRBD1 (5 bases). This CDR3 is built from 14 residues. The germline CDR1 and CDR2 sequences are SGHTA and FQGTGA. The V end lost 1 base, the J end lost 6 bases, and 12 bases lay between the germline ends. DNA for the CDR3: TGTGCCAGCAGCTTAAGTCCCAGGGCAGATGGCTACACCTTC. It yields the protein CASSLSPRADGYTF.

The V gene is TRBV5-1, the J gene TRBJ1-5; D remains ambiguous. This CDR3 has 15 amino acids. Germline values: CDR1 SGHRS, CDR2 YFSETQ. The germline V and J ends were trimmed by 0 bases and 1 base, with 8 bases remaining between them. The CDR3 reads CASSLDSGSNQPQHF. The DNA for the CDR3 is TGCGCCAGCAGCTTGGACAGCGGGAGCAATCAGCCCCAGCATTTT.

The genes are TRBV13 and TRBJ1-4; possibly TRBD1 for D (6 bases). The V gene lost 5 bases and the J gene lost 7 bases, with 14 bases spanning the gap. Germline V lookup: CDR1 PRHDT, CDR2 FYEKMQ (reference sequence). The CDR3 loop spans 14 amino acids. This CDR3 is CASSATGLSEKLFF. CDR3 DNA sequence: TGTGCCAGCAGCGCGACAGGTCTGTCTGAAAAACTGTTTTTT.

The gene calls are TRBV7-3 and TRBJ2-1, with D possibly matching TRBD1 (5 bases). Trimming removed 4 bases from V and 15 bases from J, with 16 bases in between. The CDR3 extends over 12 amino acids. CDR1 and CDR2 from the germline V gene are SGHTA and FQGTGA. The CDR3 DNA reads as TGTGCCAGCAGCTCCGCGACAGTTACGTGGTTCTTC. It specifies CASSSATVTWFF. The whole variable domain, filled in from reference TRBV7-3 and TRBJ2-1, reads GAGVSQTPSNKVTEKGKYVELRCDPISGHTALYWYRQSLGQGPEFLIYFQGTGAADDSGLPNDRFFAVRPEGSVSTLKIQRTERGDSAVYLCASSSATVTWFFGPGTRLTVL.

The J gene is TRBJ2-3, the V gene TRBV27; no firm D call. Germline V gene data show CDR1 as MNHEY and CDR2 as SMNVEV (reference sequence). Trimming removed 5 bases at V and 2 bases at J, with 5 bases between. The CDR3 is 12 amino acids. The CDR3 loop is CASSPYTDTQYF. The CDR3 DNA follows: TGTGCCAGCAGTCCTTACACAGATACGCAGTATTTT.

The J gene is TRBJ2-3, the V gene TRBV2; TRBD2 matches at 8 bases. V lost 5 bases to trimming and J lost 10 bases; unmatched junction nucleotides: 11. Germline V gives CDR1 SNHLY, CDR2 FYNNEI. The CDR3 totals 14 residues. The CDR3 nucleotides are TGTGCCAGCAGTCGCGGGAGGCCAGAATACTCGCAGTATTTT. It encodes CASSRGRPEYSQYF.

The chain carries TRBV5-4 and TRBJ1-6; D not resolved. Germline lookup yields CDR1 SGHNT and CDR2 YYREEE (reference sequence). The CDR3 contains 16 residues. The V end lost 3 bases, the J end lost 10 bases, and 20 bases lay between the germline ends. CDR3 loop: CASSSGTEGFLSPLHF. The DNA for the CDR3 is TGTGCCAGCAGCTCGGGCACAGAGGGATTCTTGTCACCCCTCCACTTT.

The chain uses TRBV28 and TRBJ1-2; 7 nucleotides align to TRBD1. J lost 0 bases, V lost 6 bases, and 7 bases had no gene match. Germline-derived CDR1 and CDR2 are MDHEN and SYDVKM. The CDR3 spans 15 residues. The DNA for the CDR3 is TGTGCCAGCAGAGATACAGGGGTCCCTAACTATGGCTACACCTTC. It yields the protein CASRDTGVPNYGYTF.

This clone has a count of ten or more. V is TRBV5-1 and J is TRBJ1-2; 7 bases agree with TRBD1. V lost 3 bases to trimming and J lost 2 bases; unmatched junction nucleotides: 4. The CDR3 is 14 residues long. CDR1 SGHRS and CDR2 YFSETQ come from the germline V gene. CDR3 nucleotides: TGCGCCAGCAGCTATGGACAGGACAACTATGGCTACACCTTC. Its protein product is CASSYGQDNYGYTF.

The rearrangement links TRBV7-2 to TRBJ1-5; D unclear. The CDR3 loop spans 17 amino acids. From germline, CDR1 is SGHTA and CDR2 FQGNSA. The ends were cut back, 4 bases at V and 3 bases at J, with 19 bases in the middle. The CDR3 sequence: CASSSPLGLGNNQPQHF. CDR3 nucleotide sequence: TGTGCCAGCAGCTCACCCCTAGGTTTAGGAAACAATCAGCCCCAGCATTTT.

The V gene is TRBV6-4, the J gene TRBJ2-3; 12 nucleotides agree with TRBD2. V was clipped by 6 bases and J by 3 bases; unmatched bases: 4. Germline lookup yields CDR1 MRHNA and CDR2 SNTAGT. The CDR3 spans 15 residues. The CDR3 reads CASSRLAGVTDTQYF. DNA for the CDR3: TGTGCCAGCAGCAGACTAGCGGGAGTGACAGATACGCAGTATTTT.

The chain links TRBV28 to TRBJ1-6; 7 bases match TRBD1. V trimming: 5 bases; J trimming: 0 bases; junction bases outside the gene matches: 7. The V gene's germline CDR1 is MDHEN and CDR2 SYDVKM. There are 17 residues in the CDR3. CDR3 coding DNA: TGTGCCAGCAGTGGGGACAGTCTAAGCTCCTATAATTCACCCCTCCACTTT. It codes for CASSGDSLSSYNSPLHF.

The genes are TRBV11-2 and TRBJ1-1, with D possibly being TRBD1 (6 bases). The CDR3 is made up of 16 amino acids. Germline values: CDR1 SGHAT, CDR2 FQNNGV. V was clipped by 5 bases and J by 5 bases, with 21 bases between them. The CDR3 loop is CASSPQARRGGTEAFF. CDR3 DNA sequence: TGTGCCAGCAGCCCTCAGGCCCGCCGAGGGGGAACTGAAGCTTTCTTT.

The V and J genes are TRBV6-6 and TRBJ1-4; 9 nucleotides line up with TRBD1. The CDR3 is 16 amino acids. V lost 6 bases and J lost 4; bases outside the gene matches: 9. Looked up from germline, CDR1 is MNHNY and CDR2 is SVGAGI (reference sequence). CDR3 protein: CASRLQGALGNEKLFF. The CDR3 nucleotides are TGTGCCAGCAGACTACAGGGGGCGCTGGGTAATGAAAAACTGTTTTTT.